This T cell receptor beta chain was recovered during a study of cytomegalovirus exposure and HLA in healthy donors. General study findings and limits: In an earlier analysis, most TCR beta V segments were productive about 87% or about 30% of the time.

This clone has just a few counts. Its target is not known. Germline V gene data show CDR1 as MNHNY and CDR2 as SVGAGI (reference sequence). The CDR3 loop spans 15 amino acids. Trimming stripped 0 bases from V and 6 bases from J, with 11 bases between. Researchers ran the PCR with 60 Vbeta and 13 Jbeta primers. The data were produced by immunoSEQ multiplex PCR, yet TCRdb's version contains in-frame clones alone and is incomplete. The data hold some 150,000 clones, with about 82% observed a single time. The sample taken for sequencing was PBMCs. The V call is TRBV6-6, the J call TRBJ2-2; D is possibly TRBD1 (5 bases). This sequence was found in a woman aged 30 to 39 in good health and CMV-seropositive. CDR3 DNA: TGTGCCAGCAGTTACTCTCAGGGATACGCCGGGGAGCTGTTTTTT. This gives the protein CASSYSQGYAGELFF.